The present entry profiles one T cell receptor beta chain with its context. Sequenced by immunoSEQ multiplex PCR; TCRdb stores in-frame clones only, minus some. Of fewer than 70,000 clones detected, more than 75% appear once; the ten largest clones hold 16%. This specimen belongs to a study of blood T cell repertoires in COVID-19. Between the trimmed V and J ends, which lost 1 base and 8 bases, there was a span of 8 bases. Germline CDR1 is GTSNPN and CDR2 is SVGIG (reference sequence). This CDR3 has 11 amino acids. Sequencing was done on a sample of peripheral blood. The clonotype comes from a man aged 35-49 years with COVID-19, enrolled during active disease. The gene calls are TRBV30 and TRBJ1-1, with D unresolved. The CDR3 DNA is TGTGCCTGGAGTGGTTTCGAGGAAGCTTTCTTT. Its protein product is CAWSGFEEAFF.